This T cell receptor (beta chain) is from a study of CD8 T cells in Susac syndrome. Study conclusions and caveats: The study recognized that the number of individuals in its TCR sequencing and HLA analysis was relatively small.

About this clonotype: Its antigen remains unknown.

High-throughput TCR beta sequencing covered peripheral CD8+ and CD4+ T cells. TEMRA cells were FACS-enriched, unlike CD8+ and CD4+ T cells, which were negatively isolated. CDR3 length: 15 amino acids. The V gene's germline CDR1 is SGHTA and CDR2 FQGNSA. V was clipped by 0 bases and J by 2 bases, with 10 bases between them. The RNA, about 0.5 to 1 ug, was put through reverse transcription using random hexamers. The immunoSEQ assay covered 54 Vbeta and 13 Jbeta segments for CDR3. Each CDR3 protein gets one entry after TCRdb re-called the immunoSEQ multiplex PCR reads with MiXCR. The table includes 300,000 to 350,000 distinct CDR3 sequences, about 90% detected once.

Source material: CD4+ T cells from PBMCs. The chain joins TRBV7-2 to TRBJ2-5; the D is unclear. This TCR was recovered from a human donor with multiple sclerosis. CDR3 region: CASSLAGIQQETQYF. The DNA of the CDR3 is TGTGCCAGCAGCTTAGCAGGAATCCAGCAAGAGACCCAGTACTTC.